This T cell receptor (beta chain) is drawn from a study of CD8 T cells in ankylosing spondylitis (dated by TCRdb to about 2017). In terms of the full investigation: T cell receptor beta repertoires were profiled in healthy donors and ankylosing spondylitis patients so that disease-linked TCR variants could be found. Samples of peripheral blood were taken, and for ankylosing spondylitis patients, synovial fluid was collected as well. In total, the full study cohort was made up of some 110 healthy donors and 25 ankylosing spondylitis patients.

From the germline V gene, CDR1 is ENHRY and CDR2 is SYGVKD. V is cut back by 10 bases and J by 7 bases, with 10 bases in the junction unmatched. Including cysteine and phenylalanine, the CDR3 has 13 amino acids. Only CDR3 DNA remains: 39 bases, in frame from the first base. TCRdb records Illumina HiSeq 2500 as the sequencer. TCR beta libraries were prepared by quantitative 5'-RACE with molecular barcodes. As for the original processing: Disease-linked TCR variants were identified with a new computational method built on a probabilistic model of VDJ rearrangement. Clones were called with MiXCR by TCRdb after fastp trimmed the public reads at Q25, and only in-frame beta chains were retained. Rows are unified per CDR3 protein, each entry keeping the most common DNA and genes. The V and J calls reflect TCRdb's pipeline rather than the authors' work. This sample holds around 770,000 distinct CDR3 sequences; about 11% were observed only once. The ten largest make up 0.51% of the sample.

Broader findings and caveats from the paper: The disease-linked clones were reported to be significantly enriched in matched synovial fluid samples from ankylosing spondylitis patients. Some motif variants had previously been reported in the synovial fluid and blood of reactive arthritis patients, which suggests shared mechanisms of disease initiation. Blood from ankylosing spondylitis patients appeared to be characterized by a TCR beta motif composed of roughly eight highly homologous amino acid variants. The disease-linked clones had a CD8+ phenotype and were found at relatively low frequencies in peripheral blood.

In its sample, this clonotype was seen many times. Its binding antigen is unknown. Base qualities were left out, and no much larger clone turns up one base away. The source of this sequence is a male donor with ankylosing spondylitis. The sequence links TRBV10-3 to TRBJ1-5; 7 central bases correspond to TRBD1. The source material was blood, either unsorted or a sorted T cell fraction (not recorded which). The DNA sequence is as follows: TGTGCCACCCTAGACAGGGAAGGACAGCCCCAGCATTTT. It translates to CATLDREGQPQHF.